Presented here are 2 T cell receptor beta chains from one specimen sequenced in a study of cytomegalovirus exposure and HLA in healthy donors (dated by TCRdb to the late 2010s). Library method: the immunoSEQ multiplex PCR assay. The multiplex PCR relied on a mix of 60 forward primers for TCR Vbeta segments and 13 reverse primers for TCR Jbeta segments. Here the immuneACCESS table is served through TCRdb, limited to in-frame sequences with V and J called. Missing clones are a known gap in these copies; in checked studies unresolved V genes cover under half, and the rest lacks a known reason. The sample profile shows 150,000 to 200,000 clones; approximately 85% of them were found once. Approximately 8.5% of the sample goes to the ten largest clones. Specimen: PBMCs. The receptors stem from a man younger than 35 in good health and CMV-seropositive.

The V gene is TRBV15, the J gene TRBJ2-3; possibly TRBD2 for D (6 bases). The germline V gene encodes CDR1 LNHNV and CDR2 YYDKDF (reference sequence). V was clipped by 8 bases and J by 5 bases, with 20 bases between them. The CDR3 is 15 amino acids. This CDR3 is CATSGTLGMVDTQYF. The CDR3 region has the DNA TGTGCCACCTCTGGGACTCTTGGTATGGTAGATACGCAGTATTTT.

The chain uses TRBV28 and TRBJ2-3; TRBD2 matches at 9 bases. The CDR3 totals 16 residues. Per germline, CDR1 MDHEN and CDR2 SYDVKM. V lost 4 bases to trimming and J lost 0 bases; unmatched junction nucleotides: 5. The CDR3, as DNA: TGTGCCAGCAGTTGGTTGCGGGGGGGGAGCACAGATACGCAGTATTTT. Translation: CASSWLRGGSTDTQYF.